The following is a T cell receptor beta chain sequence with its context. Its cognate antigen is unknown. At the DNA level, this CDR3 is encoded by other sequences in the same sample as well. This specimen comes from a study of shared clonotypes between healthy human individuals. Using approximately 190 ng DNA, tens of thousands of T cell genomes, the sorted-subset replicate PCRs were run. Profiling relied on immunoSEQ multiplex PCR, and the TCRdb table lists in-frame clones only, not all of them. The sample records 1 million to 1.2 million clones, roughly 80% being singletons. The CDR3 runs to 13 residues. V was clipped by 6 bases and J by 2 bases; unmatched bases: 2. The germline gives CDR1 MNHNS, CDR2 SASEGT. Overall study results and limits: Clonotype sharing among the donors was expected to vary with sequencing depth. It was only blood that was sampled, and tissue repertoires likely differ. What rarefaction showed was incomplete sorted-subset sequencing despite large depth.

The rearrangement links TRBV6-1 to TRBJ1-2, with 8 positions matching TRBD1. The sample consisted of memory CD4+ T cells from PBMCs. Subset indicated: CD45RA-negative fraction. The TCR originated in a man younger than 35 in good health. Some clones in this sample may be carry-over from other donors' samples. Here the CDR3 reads CASSRQGNYGYTF. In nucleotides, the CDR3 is TGTGCCAGCAGCAGACAGGGGAACTATGGCTACACCTTC.